A selection of T cell receptor beta chains follows, all from one sample in a study of T cell responses to AZD1222 COVID-19 vaccine. Sequencing used immunoSEQ multiplex PCR; TCRdb keeps in-frame clones, though not all of them. The sample yields 150,000 or so clones, around nine tenths seen once. The input for sequencing was peripheral blood, taken 28 days after the second AZD1222 dose. All receptors derive from an adult who received the AZD1222 COVID-19 vaccine. CDR3s leave out the opening cysteine and the closing phenylalanine or tryptophan. The order of the fields is CDR3 protein, V gene, J gene.

CDR3 protein: ASSQVRVLRQGARDEQF
V gene: TRBV4-1
J gene: TRBJ2-1

CDR3 protein: ALQGTNTEAF
V gene: TRBV28
J gene: TRBJ1-1

CDR3 protein: ASSQGGTGGQPQH
V gene: TRBV4-1
J gene: TRBJ1-5

CDR3 protein: ASSLVGASDNEQF
V gene: TRBV5-4
J gene: TRBJ2-1

CDR3 protein: ASTGAGGLTYEQY
V gene: TRBV28
J gene: TRBJ2-7

CDR3 protein: AARNSNQPQH
V gene: TRBV28
J gene: TRBJ1-5

CDR3 protein: ASSLDRLTGELF
V gene: TRBV6-4
J gene: TRBJ2-2

CDR3 protein: ASFYGGGNTEAF
V gene: TRBV2
J gene: TRBJ1-1

CDR3 protein: ASGEKTGELF
V gene: TRBV10-2
J gene: TRBJ2-2

CDR3 protein: ASSPRDEQY
V gene: TRBV18
J gene: TRBJ2-7

CDR3 protein: ASSKGSASKGNQPQH
V gene: TRBV19
J gene: TRBJ1-5

CDR3 protein: ASSSEGARLYGYT
V gene: TRBV2
J gene: TRBJ1-2

CDR3 protein: ASTVGTEAF
V gene: TRBV12-3/TRBV12-4
J gene: TRBJ1-1

CDR3 protein: ASSLGGAVVNYGYT
V gene: TRBV7-9
J gene: TRBJ1-2

CDR3 protein: ASSPWGLGGDTQY
V gene: TRBV7-3
J gene: TRBJ2-3